The source of this T cell receptor beta chain is a study of Graves' ophthalmopathy and Graves' hyperthyroidism. Regarding the study as a whole: Blood shared most expanded thyroid clonotypes above 0.001 frequency. A 13-signature model separated ophthalmopathy from stable hyperthyroidism, around 90% sensitivity, approximately 84% specificity.

The TCR beta CDR3 regions underwent amplification from RNA transcripts. In the first round, RT-PCR was carried out with HTBI primers, and a multiplex PCR formed the second round. TCRdb redid the calling of the multiplex PCR reads with MiXCR, one entry per CDR3 protein. The data contain 400,000 or so distinct CDR3 sequences, approximately 15% of them singletons. This clonotype was recorded many times. Its specificity is not known. Trimming removed 1 base from V and 4 bases from J; junction bases left unmatched: 10. The germline V gene has CDR1 SGHAT and CDR2 FQNNGV. This CDR3 is 18 amino acids long. Stable hyperthyroid donors showed no ophthalmopathy during 18 months follow-up. Orbital computed tomography and thyroid ultrasound, along with TRAb, serum thyroxine and clinical symptoms, underpinned diagnosis.

This receptor was obtained from a woman younger than 35 with stable Graves' hyperthyroidism. The sequencing sample was made of peripheral blood. This chain uses TRBV11-2 with TRBJ2-3; 11 nucleotides match TRBD1. Written as DNA, the CDR3 is TGTGCCAGCAGCTTAGGGAGGGGGACAGGGGGGTCGTCAGATACGCAGTATTTT. Translation gives CASSLGRGTGGSSDTQYF.